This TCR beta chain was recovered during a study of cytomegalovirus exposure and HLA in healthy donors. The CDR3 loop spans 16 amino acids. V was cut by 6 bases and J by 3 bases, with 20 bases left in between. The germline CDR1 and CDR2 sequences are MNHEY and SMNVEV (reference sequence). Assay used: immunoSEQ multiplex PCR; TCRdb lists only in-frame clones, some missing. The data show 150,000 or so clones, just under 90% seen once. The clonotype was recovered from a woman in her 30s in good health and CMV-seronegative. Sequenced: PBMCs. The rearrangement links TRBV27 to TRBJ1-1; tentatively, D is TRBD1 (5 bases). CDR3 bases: TGTGCCAGCAGAAGTTCTAGGGGATTTGGGGACACTGAAGCTTTCTTT. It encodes CASRSSRGFGDTEAFF.